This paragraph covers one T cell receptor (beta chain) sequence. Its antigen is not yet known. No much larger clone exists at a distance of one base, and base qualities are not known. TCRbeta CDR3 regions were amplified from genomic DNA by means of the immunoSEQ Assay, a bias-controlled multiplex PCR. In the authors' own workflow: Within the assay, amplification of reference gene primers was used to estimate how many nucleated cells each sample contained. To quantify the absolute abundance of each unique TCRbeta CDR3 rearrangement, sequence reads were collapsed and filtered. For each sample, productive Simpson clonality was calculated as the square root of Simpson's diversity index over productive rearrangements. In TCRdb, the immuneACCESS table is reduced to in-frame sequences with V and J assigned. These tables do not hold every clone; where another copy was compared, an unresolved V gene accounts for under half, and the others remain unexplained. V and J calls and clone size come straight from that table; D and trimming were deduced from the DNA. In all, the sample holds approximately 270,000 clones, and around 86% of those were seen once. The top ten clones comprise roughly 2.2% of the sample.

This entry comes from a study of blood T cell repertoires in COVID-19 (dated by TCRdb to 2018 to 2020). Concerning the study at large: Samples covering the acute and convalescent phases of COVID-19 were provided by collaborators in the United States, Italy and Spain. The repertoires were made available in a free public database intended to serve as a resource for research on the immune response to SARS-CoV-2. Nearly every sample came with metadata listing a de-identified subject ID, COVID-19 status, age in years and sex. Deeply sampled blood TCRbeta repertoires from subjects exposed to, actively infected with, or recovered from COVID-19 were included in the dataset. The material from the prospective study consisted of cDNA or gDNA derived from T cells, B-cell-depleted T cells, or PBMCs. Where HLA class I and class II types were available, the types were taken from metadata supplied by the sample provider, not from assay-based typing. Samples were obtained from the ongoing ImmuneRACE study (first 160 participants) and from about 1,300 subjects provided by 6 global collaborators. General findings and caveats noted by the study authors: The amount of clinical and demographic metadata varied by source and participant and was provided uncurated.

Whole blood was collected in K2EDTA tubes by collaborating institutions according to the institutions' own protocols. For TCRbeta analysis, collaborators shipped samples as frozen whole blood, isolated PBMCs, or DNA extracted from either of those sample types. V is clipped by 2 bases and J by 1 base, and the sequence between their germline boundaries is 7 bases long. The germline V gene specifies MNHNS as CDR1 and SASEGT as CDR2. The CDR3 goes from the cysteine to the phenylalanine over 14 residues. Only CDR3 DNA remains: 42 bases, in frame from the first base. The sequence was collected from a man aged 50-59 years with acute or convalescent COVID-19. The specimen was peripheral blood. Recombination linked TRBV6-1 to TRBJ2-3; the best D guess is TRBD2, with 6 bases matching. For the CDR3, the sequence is CASSETGGTDTQYF. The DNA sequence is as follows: TGTGCCAGCAGTGAAACGGGGGGCACAGATACGCAGTATTTT.